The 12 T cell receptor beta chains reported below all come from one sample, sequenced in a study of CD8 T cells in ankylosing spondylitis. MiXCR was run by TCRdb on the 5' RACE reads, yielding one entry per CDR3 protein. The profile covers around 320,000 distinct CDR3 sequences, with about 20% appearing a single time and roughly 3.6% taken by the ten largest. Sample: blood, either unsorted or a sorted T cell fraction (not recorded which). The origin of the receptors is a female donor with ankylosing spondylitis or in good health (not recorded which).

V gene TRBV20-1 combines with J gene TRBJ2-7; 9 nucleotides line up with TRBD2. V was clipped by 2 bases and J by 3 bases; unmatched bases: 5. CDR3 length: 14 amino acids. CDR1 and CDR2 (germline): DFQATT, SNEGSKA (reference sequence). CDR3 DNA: TGCAGTGCTAGACAGACTAGCGGTTTCTACGAGCAGTACTTC. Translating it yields CSARQTSGFYEQYF.

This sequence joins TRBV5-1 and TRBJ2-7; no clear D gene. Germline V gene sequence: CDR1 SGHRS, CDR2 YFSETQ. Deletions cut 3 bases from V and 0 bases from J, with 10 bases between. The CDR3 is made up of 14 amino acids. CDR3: CASSSTPGSYEQYF. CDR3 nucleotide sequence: TGCGCCAGCAGCTCCACTCCCGGCTCCTACGAGCAGTACTTC.

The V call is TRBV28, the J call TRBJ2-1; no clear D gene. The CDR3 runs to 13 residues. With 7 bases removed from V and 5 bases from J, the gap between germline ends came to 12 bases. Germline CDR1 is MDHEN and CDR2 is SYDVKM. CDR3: CASTVLPDNEQFF. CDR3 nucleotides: TGTGCCAGCACAGTGCTACCTGACAATGAGCAGTTCTTC.

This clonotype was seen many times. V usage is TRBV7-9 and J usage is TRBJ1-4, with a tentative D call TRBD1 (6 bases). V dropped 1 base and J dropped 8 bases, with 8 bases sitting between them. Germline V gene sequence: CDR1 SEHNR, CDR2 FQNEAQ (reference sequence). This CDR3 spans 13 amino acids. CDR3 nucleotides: TGTGCCAGCAGCTTAGGACAGGTGGAAAAACTGTTTTTT. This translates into CASSLGQVEKLFF.

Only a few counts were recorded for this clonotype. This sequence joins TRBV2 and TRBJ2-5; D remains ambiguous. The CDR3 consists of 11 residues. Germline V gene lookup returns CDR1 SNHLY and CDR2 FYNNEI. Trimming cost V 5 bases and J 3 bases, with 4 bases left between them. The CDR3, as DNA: TGTGCCAGCAGTAAAGAAGAGACCCAGTACTTC. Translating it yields CASSKEETQYF.

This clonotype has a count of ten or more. For the CDR3, the DNA is TGTGCCAGCAAAACTAGCGGGGGAAAGACCCAGTACTTC. Amino acids: CASKTSGGKTQYF. The chain employs TRBV12-3 or TRBV12-4 and TRBJ2-5; 11 nucleotides line up with TRBD2. The length of the CDR3 is 13 residues. Losses at the gene ends were 7 bases for V and 6 bases for J; bases not matched to a gene: 4.

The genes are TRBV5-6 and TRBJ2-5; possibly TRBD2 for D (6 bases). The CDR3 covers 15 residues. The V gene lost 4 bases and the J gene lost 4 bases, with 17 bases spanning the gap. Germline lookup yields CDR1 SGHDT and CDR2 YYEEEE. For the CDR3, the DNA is TGTGCCAGCAGCCCTTGGGGCACTAGCATAGAGACCCAGTACTTC. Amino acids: CASSPWGTSIETQYF.

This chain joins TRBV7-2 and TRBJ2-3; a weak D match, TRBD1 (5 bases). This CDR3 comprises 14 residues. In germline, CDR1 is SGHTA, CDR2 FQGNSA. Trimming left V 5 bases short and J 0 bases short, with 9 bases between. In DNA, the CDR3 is TGTGCCAGCAGCATTGACAGTAGCACAGATACGCAGTATTTT. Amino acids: CASSIDSSTDTQYF.

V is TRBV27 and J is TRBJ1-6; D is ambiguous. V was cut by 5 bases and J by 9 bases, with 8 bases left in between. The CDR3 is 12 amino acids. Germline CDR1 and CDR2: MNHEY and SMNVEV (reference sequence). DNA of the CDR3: TGTGCCAGCAGTGGGAGGACTTCACCCCTCCACTTT. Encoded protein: CASSGRTSPLHF.

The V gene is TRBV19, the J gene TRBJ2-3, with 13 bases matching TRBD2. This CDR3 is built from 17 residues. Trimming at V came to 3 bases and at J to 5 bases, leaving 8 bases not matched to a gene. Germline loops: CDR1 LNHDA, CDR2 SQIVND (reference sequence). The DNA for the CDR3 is TGTGCCAGTAGTATTCGGGGACTAGCGGGATCTGGAGATACGCAGTATTTT. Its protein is CASSIRGLAGSGDTQYF.

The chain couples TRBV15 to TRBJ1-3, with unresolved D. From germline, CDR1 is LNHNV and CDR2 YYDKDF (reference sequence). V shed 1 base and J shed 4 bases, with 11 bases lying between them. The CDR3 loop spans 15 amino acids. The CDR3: CATSRAGGRGNTIYF. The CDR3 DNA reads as TGTGCCACCAGCAGAGCGGGAGGGAGAGGAAACACCATATATTTT.

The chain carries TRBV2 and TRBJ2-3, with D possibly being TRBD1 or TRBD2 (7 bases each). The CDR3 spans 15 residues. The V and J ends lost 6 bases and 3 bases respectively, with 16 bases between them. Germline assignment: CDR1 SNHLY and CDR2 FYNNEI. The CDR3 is CASRGGTAYTDTQYF. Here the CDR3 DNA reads TGTGCCAGCAGGGGAGGGACAGCCTATACAGATACGCAGTATTTT.